This T cell receptor beta chain is drawn from a study of blood T cell repertoires in COVID-19. Per the germline V gene, CDR1 is MDHEN and CDR2 is SYDVKM. The length of the CDR3 is 19 residues. Trimming pared 9 bases from V and 1 base from J, leaving 25 bases between. Those who participated ranged in age from roughly 18 to 89 years and resided in under 25 US areas. Assay used: immunoSEQ multiplex PCR; TCRdb lists only in-frame clones, some missing. The sample has under 200,000 clones; around 80% are singletons. Sequencing used PBMCs or T cells enriched from blood (not recorded which). V gene TRBV28 combines with J gene TRBJ2-6, with D maybe TRBD2 (6 bases). This TCR was recovered from a man aged 50 to 60 who had recovered from COVID-19. CDR3 sequence reads: CASRPILGRGLSGANVLTF. CDR3 nucleotide sequence: TGTGCCAGTCGACCAATCTTGGGGCGGGGTTTGTCTGGGGCCAACGTCCTGACTTTC.